These 7 T cell receptor beta chains share one sample of origin, sequenced in a study of blood T cell repertoires in COVID-19 (dated by TCRdb to about 2020). Receptor libraries were prepared by the immunoSEQ multiplex PCR assay. The clones in this table, taken by TCRdb from immuneACCESS, are in-frame only. Not every clone is retained; where verified, under half of the shortfall comes from an unresolved V gene, and the cause of the rest is unknown. A total of around 77,000 clones appear in this sample, over 60% of them only once. Clones ranked in the top ten supply 25% to 30% of the sample. The sample consisted of peripheral blood. These receptors were obtained from a woman of 80 years or more with active or convalescent COVID-19.

V and J are TRBV7-9 and TRBJ1-1, with TRBD1 matching over 9 bases. The CDR3 spans 17 residues. Germline trimming cut 5 bases from V and 6 bases from J; bases unmatched to any gene: 16. Germline V CDR1 and CDR2: SEHNR, FQNEAQ (reference sequence). Written as DNA, the CDR3 is TGTGCCAGCAGCCCAGTAAATCTGGGACAGGGTCATTCTGAAGCTTTCTTT. Encoded protein: CASSPVNLGQGHSEAFF.

The CDR3 is CASSLGGASMNTEAFF. The DNA of the CDR3 is TGTGCCAGCTCCCTAGGGGGGGCATCCATGAACACTGAAGCTTTCTTT. The rearrangement joins TRBV18 to TRBJ1-1; a weak D match, TRBD1 (6 bases). Trimming left V 6 bases short and J 0 bases short, with 17 bases between. CDR1 is KGHSH and CDR2 is LQKENI in the germline V gene. CDR3 length: 16 amino acids.

V is TRBV4-3 and J is TRBJ2-7; 14 nucleotides align to TRBD2. Looked up from germline, CDR1 is LGHNA and CDR2 is YSLEER. V was pared by 5 bases and J by 2 bases, with 2 bases of the junction left unmatched. This CDR3 comprises 15 residues. The CDR3 DNA reads TGCGCCAGCAGCTCGACTAGCGGGGGGGCCTACGAGCAGTACTTC. Encoded protein: CASSSTSGGAYEQYF.

This chain uses TRBV11-2 with TRBJ2-6; D not resolved. V was trimmed by 0 bases and J by 2 bases, leaving 5 bases between them. The V gene's germline CDR1 is SGHAT and CDR2 FQNNGV. CDR3 length equals 15 residues. In DNA form, the CDR3 reads TGTGCCAGCAGCTTAGAGGCAGCTGGGGCCAACGTCCTGACTTTC. It encodes CASSLEAAGANVLTF.

The J gene is TRBJ2-7, the V gene TRBV12-3 or TRBV12-4; maybe TRBD2 (6 bases). The CDR3 has 12 residues. With 7 bases removed from V and 2 bases from J, the gap between germline ends came to 9 bases. CDR3 amino acids: CASTRTTYEQYF. CDR3 nucleotides: TGTGCCAGCACCCGGACTACCTACGAGCAGTACTTC.

This chain links TRBV5-5 with TRBJ1-4, with TRBD1 matching over 7 bases. Trimming cost V 4 bases and J 7 bases; bases outside gene matches: 7. Germline lookup yields CDR1 SGHKS and CDR2 YYEKEE (reference sequence). The length of the CDR3 is 14 residues. The CDR3 protein is CASSHRDSLEKLFF. CDR3 DNA: TGTGCCAGCAGCCACCGGGACAGCCTTGAAAAACTGTTTTTT. The whole variable domain, filled in from reference TRBV5-5 and TRBJ1-4, reads DAGVTQSPTHLIKTRGQQVTLRCSPISGHKSVSWYQQVLGQGPQFIFQYYEKEERGRGNFPDRFSARQFPNYSSELNVNALLLGDSALYLCASSHRDSLEKLFFGSGTQLSVL.

The rearrangement uses TRBV3-1 (or the pseudogene TRBV3-2) and TRBJ2-3; 7 nucleotides match TRBD2. V shed 0 bases, J shed 5 bases, and the junction held 8 bases outside the gene matches. The CDR3 is 16 residues long. The germline V gene encodes CDR1 LGHDT and CDR2 YNNKEL (reference sequence). In DNA form, the CDR3 reads TGTGCCAGCAGCCAAGATTTCAGCAGGGAGGGAGATACGCAGTATTTT. This gives the protein CASSQDFSREGDTQYF.